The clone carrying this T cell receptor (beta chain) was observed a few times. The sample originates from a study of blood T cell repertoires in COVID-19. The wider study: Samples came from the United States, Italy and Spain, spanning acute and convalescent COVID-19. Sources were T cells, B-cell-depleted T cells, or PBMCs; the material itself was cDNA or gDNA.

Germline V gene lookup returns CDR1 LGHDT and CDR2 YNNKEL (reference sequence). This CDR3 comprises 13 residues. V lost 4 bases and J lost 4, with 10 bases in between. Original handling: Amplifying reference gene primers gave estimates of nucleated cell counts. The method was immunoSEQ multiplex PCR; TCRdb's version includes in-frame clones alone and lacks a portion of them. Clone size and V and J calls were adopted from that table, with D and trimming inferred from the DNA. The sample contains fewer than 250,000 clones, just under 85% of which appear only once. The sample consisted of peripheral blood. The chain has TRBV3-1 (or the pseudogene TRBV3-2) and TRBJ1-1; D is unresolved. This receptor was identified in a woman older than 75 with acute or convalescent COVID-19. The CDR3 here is CASSPRPTTEAFF. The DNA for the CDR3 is TGTGCCAGCAGCCCCCGCCCTACCACTGAAGCTTTCTTT.